Reported below is one T cell receptor (beta chain). Antigen specificity is unknown. The data were taken from a study of cytomegalovirus exposure and HLA in healthy donors. The overall study: The study's early data release held roughly 91 million unique TCRs from HLA-typed donors.

Overall study results and limits: For TCR beta chains, V- and J-gene trimming was later linked to a missense DCLRE1C variant. There were some public TCRs occurring in many donors, but most TCR sequences were rare. The study designated about 180 TCR beta chains cytomegalovirus-associated.

CDR1 and CDR2 (germline): LNHNV, YYDKDF (reference sequence). Trimming at V came to 1 base and at J to 6 bases, leaving 8 bases not matched to a gene. CDR3 length: 15 residues. The study ran its PCR with 60 Vbeta and 13 Jbeta primers. Libraries were prepared by immunoSEQ multiplex PCR; TCRdb keeps only in-frame clonotypes and omits some of them. This table has approximately 140,000 clones, roughly 75% appearing once. The sample was PBMCs. V gene TRBV15 combines with J gene TRBJ1-2; 7 positions match TRBD1. The source is a man aged 35-49 years in good health and CMV-seropositive. CDR3 region: CATSRGRLTGDGYTF. The CDR3 coding sequence is TGTGCCACCAGCAGAGGTCGATTAACAGGGGATGGCTACACCTTC.